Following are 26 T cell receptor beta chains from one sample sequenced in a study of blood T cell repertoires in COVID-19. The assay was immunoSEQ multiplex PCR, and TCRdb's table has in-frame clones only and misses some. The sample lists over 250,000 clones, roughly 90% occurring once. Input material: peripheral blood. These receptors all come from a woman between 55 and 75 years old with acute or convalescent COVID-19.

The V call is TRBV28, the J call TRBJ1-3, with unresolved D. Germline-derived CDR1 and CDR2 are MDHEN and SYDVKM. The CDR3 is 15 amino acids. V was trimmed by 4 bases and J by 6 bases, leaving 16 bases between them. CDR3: CASSSPGTVKNTIYF. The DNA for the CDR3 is TGTGCCAGCAGTTCCCCCGGTACCGTAAAAAACACCATATATTTT.

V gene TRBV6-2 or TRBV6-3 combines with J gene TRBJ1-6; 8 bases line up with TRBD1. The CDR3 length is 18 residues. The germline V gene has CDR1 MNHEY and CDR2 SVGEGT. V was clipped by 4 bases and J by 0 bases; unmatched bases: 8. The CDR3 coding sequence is TGTGCCAGCAGTTCCGAGAGACAGGGGAGCTCCTATAATTCACCCCTCCACTTT. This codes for CASSSERQGSSYNSPLHF.

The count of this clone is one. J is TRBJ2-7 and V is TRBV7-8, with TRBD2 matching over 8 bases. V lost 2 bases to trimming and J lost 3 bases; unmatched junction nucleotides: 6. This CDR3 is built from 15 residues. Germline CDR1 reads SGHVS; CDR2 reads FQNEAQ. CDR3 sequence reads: CASSLSGGPNYEQYF. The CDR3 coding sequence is TGTGCCAGCAGCTTAAGCGGGGGTCCCAACTACGAGCAGTACTTC.

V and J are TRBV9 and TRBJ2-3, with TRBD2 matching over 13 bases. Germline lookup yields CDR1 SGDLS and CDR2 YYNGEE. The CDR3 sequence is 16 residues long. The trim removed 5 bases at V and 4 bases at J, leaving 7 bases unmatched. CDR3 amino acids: CASRYTSGRASDTQYF. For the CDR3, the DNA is TGTGCCAGCAGATATACTAGCGGGAGGGCGTCAGATACGCAGTATTTT. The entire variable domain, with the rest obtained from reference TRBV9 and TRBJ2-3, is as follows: DSGVTQTPKHLITATGQRVTLRCSPRSGDLSVYWYQQSLDQGLQFLIQYYNGEERAKGNILERFSAQQFPDLHSELNLSSLELGDSALYFCASRYTSGRASDTQYFGPGTRLTVL.

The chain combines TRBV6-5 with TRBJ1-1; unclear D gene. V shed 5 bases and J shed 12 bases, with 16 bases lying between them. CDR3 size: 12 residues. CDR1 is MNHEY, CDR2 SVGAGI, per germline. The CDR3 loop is CASSTNRVGPFF. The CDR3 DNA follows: TGTGCCAGCAGTACCAACCGGGTCGGTCCTTTCTTT.

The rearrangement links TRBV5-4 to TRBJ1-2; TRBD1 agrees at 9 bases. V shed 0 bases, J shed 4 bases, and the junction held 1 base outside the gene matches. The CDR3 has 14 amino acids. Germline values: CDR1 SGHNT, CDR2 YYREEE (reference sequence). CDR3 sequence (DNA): TGTGCCAGCAGCTTGGTGGGACAGGGCTATGGCTACACCTTC. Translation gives CASSLVGQGYGYTF.

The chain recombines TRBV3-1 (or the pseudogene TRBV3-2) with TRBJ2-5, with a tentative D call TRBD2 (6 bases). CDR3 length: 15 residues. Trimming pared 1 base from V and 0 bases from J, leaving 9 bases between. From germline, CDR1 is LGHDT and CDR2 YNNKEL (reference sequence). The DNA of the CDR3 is TGTGCCAGCAGCCAAGGCGGGGTTTACCAAGAGACCCAGTACTTC. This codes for CASSQGGVYQETQYF.

The CDR3 reads CASSQDIIWENIQYF. Written as DNA, the CDR3 is TGCGCCAGCAGCCAAGATATTATTTGGGAGAACATTCAGTACTTC. The chain combines TRBV4-3 with TRBJ2-4, with a tentative D call TRBD2 (5 bases). V lost 0 bases to trimming and J lost 7 bases, with 13 bases between them. CDR3 size: 15 residues. Germline V gene lookup returns CDR1 LGHNA and CDR2 YSLEER.

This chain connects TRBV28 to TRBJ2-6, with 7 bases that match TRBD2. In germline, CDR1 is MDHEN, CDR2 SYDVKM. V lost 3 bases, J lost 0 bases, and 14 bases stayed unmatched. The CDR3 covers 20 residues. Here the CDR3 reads CASSFLFASGRFSGANVLTF. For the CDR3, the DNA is TGTGCCAGCAGTTTTCTGTTCGCTAGCGGACGATTCTCTGGGGCCAACGTCCTGACTTTC.

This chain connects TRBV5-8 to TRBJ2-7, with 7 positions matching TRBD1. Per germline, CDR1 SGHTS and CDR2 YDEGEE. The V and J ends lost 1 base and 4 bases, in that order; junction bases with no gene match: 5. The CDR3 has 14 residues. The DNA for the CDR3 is TGTGCCAGCAGCTTGACAGGGGTTGGTTACGAGCAGTACTTC. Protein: CASSLTGVGYEQYF.

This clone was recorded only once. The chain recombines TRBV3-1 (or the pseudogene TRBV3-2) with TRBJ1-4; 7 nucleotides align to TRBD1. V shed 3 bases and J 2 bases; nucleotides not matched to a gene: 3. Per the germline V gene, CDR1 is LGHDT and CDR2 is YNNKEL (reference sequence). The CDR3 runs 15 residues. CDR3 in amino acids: CASSQMTGTNEKLFF. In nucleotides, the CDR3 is TGTGCCAGCAGCCAGATGACAGGGACTAATGAAAAACTGTTTTTT.

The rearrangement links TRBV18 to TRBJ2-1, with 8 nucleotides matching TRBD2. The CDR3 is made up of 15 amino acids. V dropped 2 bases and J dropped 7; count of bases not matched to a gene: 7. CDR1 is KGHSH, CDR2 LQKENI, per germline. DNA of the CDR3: TGTGCCAGCTCACCATCCGGGGGGGCGAGAAATGAGCAGTTCTTC. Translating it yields CASSPSGGARNEQFF.

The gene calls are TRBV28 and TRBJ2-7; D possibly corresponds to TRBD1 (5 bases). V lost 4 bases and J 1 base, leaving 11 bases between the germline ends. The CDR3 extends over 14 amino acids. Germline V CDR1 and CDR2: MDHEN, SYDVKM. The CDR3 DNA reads TGTGCCAGCAGTTCGAGGACAAGATCCTACGAGCAGTACTTC. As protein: CASSSRTRSYEQYF.

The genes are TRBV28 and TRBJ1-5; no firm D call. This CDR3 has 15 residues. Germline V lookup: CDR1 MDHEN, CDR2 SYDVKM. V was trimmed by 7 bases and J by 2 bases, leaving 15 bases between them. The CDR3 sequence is CASIPGGGGNQPQHF. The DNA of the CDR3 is TGTGCCAGCATCCCGGGAGGTGGGGGCAATCAGCCCCAGCATTTT.

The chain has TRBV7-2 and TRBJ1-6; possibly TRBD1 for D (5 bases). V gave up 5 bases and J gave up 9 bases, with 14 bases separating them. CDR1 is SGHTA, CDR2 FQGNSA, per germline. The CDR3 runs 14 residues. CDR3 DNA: TGTGCCAGCAGCACAGACAGCTCAAGTTCACCCCTCCACTTT. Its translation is CASSTDSSSSPLHF.

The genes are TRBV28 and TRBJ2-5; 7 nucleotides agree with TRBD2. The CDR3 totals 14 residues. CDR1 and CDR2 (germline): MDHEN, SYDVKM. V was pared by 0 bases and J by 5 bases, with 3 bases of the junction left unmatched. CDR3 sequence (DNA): TGTGCCAGCAGTTTATGGACTAGCTTTGAGACCCAGTACTTC. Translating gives CASSLWTSFETQYF.

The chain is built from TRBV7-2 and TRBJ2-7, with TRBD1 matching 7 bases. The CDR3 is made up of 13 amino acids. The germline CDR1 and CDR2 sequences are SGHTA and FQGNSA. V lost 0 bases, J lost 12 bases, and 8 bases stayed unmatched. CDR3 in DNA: TGTGCCAGCAGCTTAGCCTCCGAGACAGGGAGGTACTTC. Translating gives CASSLASETGRYF.

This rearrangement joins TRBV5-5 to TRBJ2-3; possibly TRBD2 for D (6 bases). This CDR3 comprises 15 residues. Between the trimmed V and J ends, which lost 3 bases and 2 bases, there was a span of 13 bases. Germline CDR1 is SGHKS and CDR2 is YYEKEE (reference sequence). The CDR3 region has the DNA TGTGCCAGCAGCTGGCGGGCTAGCGACACAGATACGCAGTATTTT. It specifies CASSWRASDTDTQYF.

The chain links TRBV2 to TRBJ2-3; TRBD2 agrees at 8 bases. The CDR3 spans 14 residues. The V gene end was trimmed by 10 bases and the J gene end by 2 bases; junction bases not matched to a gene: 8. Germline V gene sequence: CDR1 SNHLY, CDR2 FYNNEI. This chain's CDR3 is CATDPGGPTDTQYF. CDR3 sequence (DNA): TGTGCCACGGACCCGGGAGGGCCCACAGATACGCAGTATTTT.

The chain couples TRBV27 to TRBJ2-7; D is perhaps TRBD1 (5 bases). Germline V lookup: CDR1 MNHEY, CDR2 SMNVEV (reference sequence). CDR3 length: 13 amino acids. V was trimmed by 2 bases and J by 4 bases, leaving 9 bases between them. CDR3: CASSLGRQYEQYF. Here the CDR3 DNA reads TGTGCCAGCAGTTTAGGACGACAGTACGAGCAGTACTTC.

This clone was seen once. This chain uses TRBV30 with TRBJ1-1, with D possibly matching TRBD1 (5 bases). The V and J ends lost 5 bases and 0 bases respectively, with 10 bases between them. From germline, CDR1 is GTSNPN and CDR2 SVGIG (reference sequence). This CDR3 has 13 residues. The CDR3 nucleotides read TGTGCCTGGGGGCAGGGTTTGAACACTGAAGCTTTCTTT. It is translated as CAWGQGLNTEAFF.

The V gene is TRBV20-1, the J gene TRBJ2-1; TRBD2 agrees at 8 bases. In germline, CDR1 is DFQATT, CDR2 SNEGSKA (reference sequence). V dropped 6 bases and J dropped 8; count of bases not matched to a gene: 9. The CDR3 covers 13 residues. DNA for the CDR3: TGCAGTGCCAGTAGCGGGGTCAACGATGAGCAGTTCTTC. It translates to CSASSGVNDEQFF.

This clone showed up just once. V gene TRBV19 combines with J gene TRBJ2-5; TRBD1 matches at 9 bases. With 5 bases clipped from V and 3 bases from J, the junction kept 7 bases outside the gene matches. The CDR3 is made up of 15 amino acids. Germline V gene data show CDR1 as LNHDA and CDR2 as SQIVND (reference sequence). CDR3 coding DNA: TGTGCCAGTAGTCCGGGACAGGGACGGGAAGAGACCCAGTACTTC. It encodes CASSPGQGREETQYF.

The CDR3 nucleotides are TGTGCCAGCACGCGACAGGGAAACCCGAACACTGAAGCTTTCTTT. It encodes CASTRQGNPNTEAFF. The V gene is TRBV7-2, the J gene TRBJ1-1; TRBD1 matches 7 bases. J gave up 1 base and V 7 bases, and 9 bases lay outside the gene matches. The CDR3 has 15 amino acids. Looked up from germline, CDR1 is SGHTA and CDR2 is FQGNSA.

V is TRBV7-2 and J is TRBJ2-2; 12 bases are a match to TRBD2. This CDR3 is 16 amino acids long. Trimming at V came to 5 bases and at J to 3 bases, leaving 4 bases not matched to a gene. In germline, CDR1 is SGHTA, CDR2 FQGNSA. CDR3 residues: CASSRTSGTYTGELFF. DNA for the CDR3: TGTGCCAGCAGCAGGACTAGCGGGACATACACCGGGGAGCTGTTTTTT.

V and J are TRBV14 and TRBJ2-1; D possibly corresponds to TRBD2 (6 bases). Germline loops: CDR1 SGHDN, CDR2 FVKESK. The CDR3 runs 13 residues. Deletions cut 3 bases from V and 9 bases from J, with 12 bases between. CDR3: CASSHGGYFEQFF. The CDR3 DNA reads TGTGCCAGCAGCCATGGGGGGTACTTTGAGCAGTTCTTC.